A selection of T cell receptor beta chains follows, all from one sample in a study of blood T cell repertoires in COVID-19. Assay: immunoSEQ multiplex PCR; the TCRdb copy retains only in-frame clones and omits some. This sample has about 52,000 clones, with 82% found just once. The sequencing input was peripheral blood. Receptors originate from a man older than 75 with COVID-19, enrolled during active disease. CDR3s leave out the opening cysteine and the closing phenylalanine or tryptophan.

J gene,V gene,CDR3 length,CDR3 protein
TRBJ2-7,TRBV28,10,ASNQGGSGQY
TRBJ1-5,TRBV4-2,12,ASSQDYSNQPQH
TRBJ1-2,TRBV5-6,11,ASSPPVNYGYT
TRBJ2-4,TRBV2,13,ASRTDYVTKNIQY
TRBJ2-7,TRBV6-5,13,ASGRLAGNRYEQY
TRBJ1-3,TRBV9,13,ASSVGGGTGNTIY
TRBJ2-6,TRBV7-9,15,ASSQTRPDSGANVLT
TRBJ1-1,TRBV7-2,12,ASSLKDWNTEAF
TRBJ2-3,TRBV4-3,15,ASSQDASGSRLRPQY
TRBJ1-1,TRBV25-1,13,ASSDLRTGNTEAF
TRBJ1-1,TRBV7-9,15,ASSSRQGTGVNTEAF
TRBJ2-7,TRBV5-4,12,ASSWGQSSYEQY
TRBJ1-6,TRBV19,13,ASSTSGTNNSPLH
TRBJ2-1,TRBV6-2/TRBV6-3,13,ASSFRDRVINEQF
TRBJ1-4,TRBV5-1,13,ASSFSGYDNEKLF
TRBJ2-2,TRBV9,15,ASSVSVANFNTGELF
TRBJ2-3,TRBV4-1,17,ASSQEGLAGARRADTQY
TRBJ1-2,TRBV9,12,ASSVESLAYGYT
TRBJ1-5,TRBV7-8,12,ASSVAGARQPQH
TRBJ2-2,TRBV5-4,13,ASTRTGVGTGELF
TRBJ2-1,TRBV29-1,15,SVVVGLAGEKPYEQF
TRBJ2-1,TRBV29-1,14,SVAGTGVLGRNEQF
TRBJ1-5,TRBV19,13,ASSINSLGAQPQH
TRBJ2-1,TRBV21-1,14,ASSSRLTPVSHEQF